These T cell receptor beta chains were read from a single sample in a study of T cells after yellow fever vaccination. Via MiXCR, TCRdb re-called the 5' RACE reads, giving one row per CDR3 protein. The sample has 500,000 to 700,000 distinct CDR3 sequences; roughly 19% are singletons. This specimen was PBMCs, taken 15 days after the yellow fever booster vaccination. All receptors derive from a man aged 25 to 45 who received the YFV17D yellow fever vaccine. Both conserved end residues are part of each CDR3. D genes are given only for firm matches. A clone size is listed for some rows: how often the clone was seen (once, few, many), or a class if it is expanded.

D | J | size | V | DNA | CDR3
- | TRBJ2-7 | - | TRBV11-2 | TGTGCCAGCAGCTTGAGGGGCGGTGATTACTCCTACGAGCAGTACTTC | CASSLRGGDYSYEQYF
TRBD2 | TRBJ2-7 | - | TRBV10-3 | TGTGCCATCAGTGGGGCTAGCGGAAGGGAGCAGTACTTC | CAISGASGREQYF
TRBD2 | TRBJ2-1 | - | TRBV6-2/TRBV6-3 | TGTGCCAGCACCTCCCGGCTAGCGGGAGTTTACAATGAGCAGTTCTTC | CASTSRLAGVYNEQFF
TRBD2 | TRBJ2-3 | - | TRBV5-1 | TGCGCCAGCAGCTTGGGCGGGACTAGCGGGAAGGATACGCAGTATTTT | CASSLGGTSGKDTQYF
TRBD2 | TRBJ2-3 | few | TRBV7-9 | TGTGCCAGCAGCCCCTCGGGACTAGCGGGACAGACGCAGTATTTT | CASSPSGLAGQTQYF
- | TRBJ2-7 | many | TRBV6-1 | TGTGCCAGCAGACTAATGCCTTTGGGCGGCATTAACGAGCAGTACTTC | CASRLMPLGGINEQYF
- | TRBJ1-2 | few | TRBV5-1 | TGCGCCAGCAGCGAACCTGCAGGGGTCGGAGCTAACTATGGCTACACCTTC | CASSEPAGVGANYGYTF
TRBD2 | TRBJ2-1 | - | TRBV6-2/TRBV6-3 | TGTGCCAGCAGGAGAGCGGGAAGGCTCCTCAATGAGCAGTTCTTC | CASRRAGRLLNEQFF
- | TRBJ2-2 | once | TRBV12-3/TRBV12-4 | TGTGCCAGCACCTCGTTCTTGAACACCGGGGAGCTGTTTTTT | CASTSFLNTGELFF
- | TRBJ2-7 | many | TRBV20-1 | TGCAGTTTCAAGAGCGGTCCCGGGGAGCAGTACTTC | CSFKSGPGEQYF
TRBD2 | TRBJ2-1 | few | TRBV7-9 | TGTGCCAGCAGCTTCCGACTAGCGGGAGGGAACAATGAGCAGTTCTTC | CASSFRLAGGNNEQFF
TRBD1 | TRBJ2-6 | few | TRBV7-9 | TGTGCCAGCGATCAATTTACAGGGGAAACAGGGGCCAACGTCCTGACTTTC | CASDQFTGETGANVLTF
TRBD2 | TRBJ2-5 | - | TRBV10-1 | TGCGCCAGCAGTGAGGGGAGCGGGAGCCCCACGGGGGAGACCCAGTACTTC | CASSEGSGSPTGETQYF
TRBD2 | TRBJ2-5 | few | TRBV7-2 | TGTGCCAGCAGCTTGGGGCTAGCGGGTCGCCAAGAGACCCAGTACTTC | CASSLGLAGRQETQYF
- | TRBJ2-6 | - | TRBV6-5 | TGTGCCAGCAGTTACTCGGGGGGGGCCAACGTCCTGACTTTC | CASSYSGGANVLTF
- | TRBJ2-7 | few | TRBV7-8 | TGTGCCAGCAGCTTAATGTTGGGGAACGAGCAGTACTTC | CASSLMLGNEQYF
- | TRBJ2-7 | once | TRBV6-5 | TGTGCCAGCAGTTACCTAGCGAAATCCTACGAGCAGTACTTC | CASSYLAKSYEQYF
TRBD2 | TRBJ2-7 | - | TRBV18 | TGTGCCAGCTCACCAAACAAGGGACTAGGCTACGAGCAGTACTTC | CASSPNKGLGYEQYF
- | TRBJ2-5 | - | TRBV27 | TGTGCCAGCAGTTTCGGCCTTAGCCCCCAAGAGACCCAGTACTTC | CASSFGLSPQETQYF
- | TRBJ2-1 | - | TRBV11-2 | TGTGCCAGCAGCTTAGGCTCTTCCCCCTACAATGAGCAGTTCTTC | CASSLGSSPYNEQFF
- | TRBJ2-3 | - | TRBV3-1 | TGTGCCAGCAGCCAAGGGCTGACCACAGATACGCAGTATTTT | CASSQGLTTDTQYF
- | TRBJ1-3 | few | TRBV12-3/TRBV12-4 | TGTGCCAGCAGTTTAGCGGGGACGGCTGGAAACACCATATATTTT | CASSLAGTAGNTIYF
TRBD2 | TRBJ2-1 | few | TRBV7-9 | TGTGCCAGCAGCTACGCGGGACTAGCGGGCAATGAGCAGTTCTTC | CASSYAGLAGNEQFF
TRBD1 | TRBJ2-1 | - | TRBV2 | TGTGCCAGCAGTCTCAGGGGGACAAGCTCCTACAATGAGCAGTTCTTC | CASSLRGTSSYNEQFF
TRBD1 | TRBJ2-5 | few | TRBV5-5 | TGTGCCAGCAGCTTGGGAGGACAGGAGGTTGAGACCCAGTACTTC | CASSLGGQEVETQYF
- | TRBJ2-7 | - | TRBV6-5 | TGTGCCAGCAGTAACGGACAGCGAGACTACGAGCAGTACTTC | CASSNGQRDYEQYF
- | TRBJ1-1 | few | TRBV29-1 | TGCAGCGGTGGGGCAGGACAGATAACTGAAGCTTTCTTT | CSGGAGQITEAFF
TRBD2 | TRBJ2-7 | few | TRBV2 | TGTGCCAGCAGTGGGATTAGCGGGAAGAATATCTACGAGCAGTACTTC | CASSGISGKNIYEQYF
- | TRBJ2-3 | - | TRBV20-1 | TGCAGTGCGGAGGCGAGTACAGATACGCAGTATTTT | CSAEASTDTQYF
TRBD1 | TRBJ2-2 | - | TRBV20-1 | TGCAGTGCTAGTCCTCTCCGGACAGGCTCGAACACCGGGGAGCTGTTTTTT | CSASPLRTGSNTGELFF
- | TRBJ2-3 | few | TRBV4-3 | TGCGCCAGCAGCCAAGAAGGCGGGTGGGGCACAGATACGCAGTATTTT | CASSQEGGWGTDTQYF
- | TRBJ2-7 | many | TRBV27 | TGTGCCAGCATGGGCGGGGCATCCTACGAGCAGTACTTC | CASMGGASYEQYF
TRBD2 | TRBJ2-3 | few | TRBV20-1 | TGCAGTGCTAGGTCGATGTTGGGACTAGCGGTAACAGATACGCAGTATTTT | CSARSMLGLAVTDTQYF
- | TRBJ2-3 | - | TRBV20-1 | TGCAGTGCTAGACCGCTCACAGATACGCAGTATTTT | CSARPLTDTQYF
TRBD1 | TRBJ2-4 | once | TRBV5-1 | TGCGCCAGCAGCTTGGGACAGGGGGCGCGGGCCAAAAACATTCAGTACTTC | CASSLGQGARAKNIQYF
- | TRBJ1-2 | few | TRBV29-1 | TGCAGCGTGGAAAAGGAGGGGCGCGGCTACACCTTC | CSVEKEGRGYTF
- | TRBJ1-2 | few | TRBV6-1 | TGTGCCAGCTTGGTCCGCCCGGCTAACTATGGCTACACCTTC | CASLVRPANYGYTF
- | TRBJ2-1 | few | TRBV12-3/TRBV12-4 | TGTGCCAGCAGTTATTCGGGGGGCTCGTACAATGAGCAGTTCTTC | CASSYSGGSYNEQFF
TRBD2 | TRBJ2-1 | many | TRBV6-2/TRBV6-3 | TGTGCCAGCAGTTACGCGTATTGGAGCGGGAGGGCCTACAATGAGCAGTTCTTC | CASSYAYWSGRAYNEQFF
TRBD1 | TRBJ2-7 | few | TRBV7-9 | TGTGCCAGCAGCCGAACAGGGGCGCGAGAGCAGTACTTC | CASSRTGAREQYF
- | TRBJ1-2 | few | TRBV10-2 | TGCGCCAGCAGTGAGACAACCCTGACTAACTATGGCTACACCTTC | CASSETTLTNYGYTF
TRBD2 | TRBJ2-3 | few | TRBV29-1 | TGCAGCGTTGTACCCCGACTAGCGGGAGGGCTGAGGGATACGCAGTATTTT | CSVVPRLAGGLRDTQYF
- | TRBJ1-5 | few | TRBV5-1 | TGCGCCAGCAGCTTGGCCGGGACCGATCAGCCCCAGCATTTT | CASSLAGTDQPQHF
- | TRBJ2-6 | - | TRBV6-5 | TGTGCCAGCAGTTACGGGGGCCTCTCTGGGGCCAACGTCCTGACTTTC | CASSYGGLSGANVLTF
- | TRBJ2-7 | few | TRBV5-1 | TGCGCCAGCAGCGGTATAGGACAGAAGGCGTACGAGCAGTACTTC | CASSGIGQKAYEQYF
- | TRBJ2-7 | - | TRBV29-1 | TGCAGCGTTGAACGGGACTACGAGCAGTACTTC | CSVERDYEQYF
- | TRBJ2-5 | few | TRBV5-1 | TGCGCCAGCAGCAGGGCAGCGGAGACCCAGTACTTC | CASSRAAETQYF
- | TRBJ2-1 | many | TRBV5-1 | TGCGCCAGCAGCTTGAACCCAGGGGACAATGAGCAGTTCTTC | CASSLNPGDNEQFF
TRBD1 | TRBJ2-1 | - | TRBV6-1 | TGTGCCAGCAGTAAATGGGGACAGGGAGACAATGAGCAGTTCTTC | CASSKWGQGDNEQFF
TRBD2 | TRBJ2-2 | few | TRBV20-1 | TGCAGTGCTCAAGCGACTAGCGGGAGGGGTTATGGGGAGCTGTTTTTT | CSAQATSGRGYGELFF